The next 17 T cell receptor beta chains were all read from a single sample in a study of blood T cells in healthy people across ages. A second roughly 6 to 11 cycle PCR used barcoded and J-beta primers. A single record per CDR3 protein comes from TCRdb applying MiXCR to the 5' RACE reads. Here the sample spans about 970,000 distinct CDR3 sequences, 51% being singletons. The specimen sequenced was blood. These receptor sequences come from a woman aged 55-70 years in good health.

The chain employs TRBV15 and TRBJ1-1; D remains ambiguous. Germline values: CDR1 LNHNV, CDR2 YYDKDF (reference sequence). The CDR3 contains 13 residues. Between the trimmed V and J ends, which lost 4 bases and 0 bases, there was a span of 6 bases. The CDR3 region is CATSIALNTEAFF. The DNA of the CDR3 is TGTGCCACCAGCATAGCGCTGAACACTGAAGCTTTCTTT.

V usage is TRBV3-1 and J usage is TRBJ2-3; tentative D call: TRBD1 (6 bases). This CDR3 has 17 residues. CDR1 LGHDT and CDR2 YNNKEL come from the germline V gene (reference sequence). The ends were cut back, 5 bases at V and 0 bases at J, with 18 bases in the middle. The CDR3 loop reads CASSSWGRRTSTDTQYF. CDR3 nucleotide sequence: TGTGCCAGCAGCTCGTGGGGGCGGCGGACTAGCACAGATACGCAGTATTTT.

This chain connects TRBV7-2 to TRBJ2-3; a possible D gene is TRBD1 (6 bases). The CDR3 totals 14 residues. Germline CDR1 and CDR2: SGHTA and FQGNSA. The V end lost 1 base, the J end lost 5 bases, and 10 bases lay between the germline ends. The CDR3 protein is CASSLVLGGDTQYF. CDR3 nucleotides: TGTGCCAGCAGCTTAGTCTTAGGGGGAGATACGCAGTATTTT.

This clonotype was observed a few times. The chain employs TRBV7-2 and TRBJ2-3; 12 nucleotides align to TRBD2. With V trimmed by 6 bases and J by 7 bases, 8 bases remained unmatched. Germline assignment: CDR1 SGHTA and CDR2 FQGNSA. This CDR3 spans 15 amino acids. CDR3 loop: CASRPGLAGYNTQYF. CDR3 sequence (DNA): TGTGCCAGCAGGCCCGGACTAGCGGGATACAATACGCAGTATTTT.

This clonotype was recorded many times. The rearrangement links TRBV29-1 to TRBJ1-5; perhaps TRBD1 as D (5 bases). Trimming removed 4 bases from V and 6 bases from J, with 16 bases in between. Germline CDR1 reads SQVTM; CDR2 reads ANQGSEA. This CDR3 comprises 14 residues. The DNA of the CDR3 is TGCAGCGTTGCCCCCGGGGCGGTCGGTCAGCCCCAGCATTTT. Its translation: CSVAPGAVGQPQHF.

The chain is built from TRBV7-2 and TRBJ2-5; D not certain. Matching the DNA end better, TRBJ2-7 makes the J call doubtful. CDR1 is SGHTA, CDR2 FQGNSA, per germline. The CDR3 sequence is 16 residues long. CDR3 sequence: CASSLNGPTLKYEQYF. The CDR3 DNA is TGTGCCAGCAGCTTAAACGGACCGACTTTGAAGTACGAGCAGTACTTC.

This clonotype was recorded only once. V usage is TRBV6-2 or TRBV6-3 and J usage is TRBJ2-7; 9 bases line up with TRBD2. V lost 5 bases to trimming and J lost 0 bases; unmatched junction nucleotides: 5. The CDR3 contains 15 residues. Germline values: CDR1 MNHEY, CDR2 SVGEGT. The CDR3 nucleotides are TGTGCCAGCAGTACTAATAGCGGGAGCTCCTACGAGCAGTACTTC. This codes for CASSTNSGSSYEQYF.

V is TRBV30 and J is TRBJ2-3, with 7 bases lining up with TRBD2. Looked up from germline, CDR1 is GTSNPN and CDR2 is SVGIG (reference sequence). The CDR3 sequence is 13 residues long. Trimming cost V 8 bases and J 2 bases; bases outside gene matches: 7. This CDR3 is CARSSGPTDTQYF. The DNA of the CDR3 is TGTGCCCGTTCTAGCGGCCCCACAGATACGCAGTATTTT.

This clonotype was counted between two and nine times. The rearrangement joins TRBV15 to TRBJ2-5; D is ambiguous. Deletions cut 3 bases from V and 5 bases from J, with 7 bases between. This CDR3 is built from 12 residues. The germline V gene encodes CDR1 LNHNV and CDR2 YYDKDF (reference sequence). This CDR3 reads CATSRKGETQYF. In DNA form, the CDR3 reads TGTGCCACCAGCAGGAAAGGGGAGACCCAGTACTTC.

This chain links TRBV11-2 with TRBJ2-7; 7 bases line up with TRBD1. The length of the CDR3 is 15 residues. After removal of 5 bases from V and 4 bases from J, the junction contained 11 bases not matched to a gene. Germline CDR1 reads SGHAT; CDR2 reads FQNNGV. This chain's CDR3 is CASSLQGNPSYEQYF. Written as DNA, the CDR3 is TGTGCCAGCAGCCTACAGGGGAACCCTTCTTACGAGCAGTACTTC.

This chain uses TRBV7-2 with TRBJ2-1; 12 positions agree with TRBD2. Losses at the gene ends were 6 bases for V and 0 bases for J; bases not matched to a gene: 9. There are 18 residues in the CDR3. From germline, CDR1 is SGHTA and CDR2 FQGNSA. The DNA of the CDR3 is TGTGCCAGCAGTCCGGGACTAGCGGGTACAAGCTCCTACAATGAGCAGTTCTTC. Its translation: CASSPGLAGTSSYNEQFF.

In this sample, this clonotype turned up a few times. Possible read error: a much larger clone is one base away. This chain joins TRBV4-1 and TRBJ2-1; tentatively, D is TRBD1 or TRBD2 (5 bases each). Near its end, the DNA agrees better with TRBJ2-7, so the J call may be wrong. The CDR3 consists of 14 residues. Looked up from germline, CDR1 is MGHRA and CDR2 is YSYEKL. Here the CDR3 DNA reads TGCGCCAGCAGCCAAAGGGACCCATACAATGAGCAGTACTTC. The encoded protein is CASSQRDPYNEQYF.

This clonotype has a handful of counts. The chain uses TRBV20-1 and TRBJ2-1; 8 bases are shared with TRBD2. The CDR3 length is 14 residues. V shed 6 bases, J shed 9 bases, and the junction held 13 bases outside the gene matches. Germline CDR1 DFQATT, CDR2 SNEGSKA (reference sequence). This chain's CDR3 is CSAQMGLGDSEQFF. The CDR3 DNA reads TGCAGTGCACAGATGGGACTAGGAGACAGTGAGCAGTTCTTC.

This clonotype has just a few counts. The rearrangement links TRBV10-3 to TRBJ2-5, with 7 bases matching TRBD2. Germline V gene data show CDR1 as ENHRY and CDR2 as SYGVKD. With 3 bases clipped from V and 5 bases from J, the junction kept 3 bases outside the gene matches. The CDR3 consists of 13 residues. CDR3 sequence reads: CAISEPAGETQYF. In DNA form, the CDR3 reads TGTGCCATCAGTGAACCAGCGGGGGAGACCCAGTACTTC.

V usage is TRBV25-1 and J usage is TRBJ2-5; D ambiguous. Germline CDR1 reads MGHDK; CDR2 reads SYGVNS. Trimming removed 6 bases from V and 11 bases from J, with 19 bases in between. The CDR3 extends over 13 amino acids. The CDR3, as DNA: TGTGCCAGCAGGGATGGGCTGTGGGGTGAGCAGTACTTC. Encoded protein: CASRDGLWGEQYF.

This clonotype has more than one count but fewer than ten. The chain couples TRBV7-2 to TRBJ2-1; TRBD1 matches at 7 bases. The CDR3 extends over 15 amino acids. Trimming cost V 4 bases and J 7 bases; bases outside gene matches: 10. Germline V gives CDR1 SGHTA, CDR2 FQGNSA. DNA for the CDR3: TGTGCCAGCAGCTATTCCCGGACAGGAGCAAATGAGCAGTTCTTC. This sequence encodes CASSYSRTGANEQFF. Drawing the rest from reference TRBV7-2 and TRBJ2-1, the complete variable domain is GAGVSQSPSNKVTEKGKDVELRCDPISGHTALYWYRQSLGQGLEFLIYFQGNSAPDKSGLPSDRFSAERTGGSVSTLTIQRTQQEDSAVYLCASSYSRTGANEQFFGPGTRLTVL.

CDR3 in DNA: TGTGCCAGCAGTACCACCGGACCAACAGTAGAAAAACTGTTTTTT. This sequence encodes CASSTTGPTVEKLFF. The J gene is TRBJ1-4, the V gene TRBV7-9, with D unclear. Germline V gene sequence: CDR1 SEHNR, CDR2 FQNEAQ (reference sequence). V gave up 6 bases and J gave up 8 bases, with 19 bases separating them. The CDR3 is made up of 15 amino acids.